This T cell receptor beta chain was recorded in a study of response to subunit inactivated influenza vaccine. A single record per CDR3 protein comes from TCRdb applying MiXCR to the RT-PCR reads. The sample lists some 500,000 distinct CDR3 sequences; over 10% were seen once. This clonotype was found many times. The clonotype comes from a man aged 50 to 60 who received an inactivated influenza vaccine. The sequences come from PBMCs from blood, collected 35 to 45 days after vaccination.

The CDR3 protein is CSAKLLASGRGFRYF. CDR3 sequence (DNA): TGCAGTGCTAAGTTACTGGCTAGCGGGAGAGGATTCAGGTATTTT. The chain uses TRBV20-1 and TRBJ2-3; TRBD2 matches 10 bases. This CDR3 is built from 15 residues. Germline V gene lookup returns CDR1 DFQATT and CDR2 SNEGSKA (reference sequence). The trim removed 4 bases at V and 14 bases at J, leaving 18 bases unmatched.